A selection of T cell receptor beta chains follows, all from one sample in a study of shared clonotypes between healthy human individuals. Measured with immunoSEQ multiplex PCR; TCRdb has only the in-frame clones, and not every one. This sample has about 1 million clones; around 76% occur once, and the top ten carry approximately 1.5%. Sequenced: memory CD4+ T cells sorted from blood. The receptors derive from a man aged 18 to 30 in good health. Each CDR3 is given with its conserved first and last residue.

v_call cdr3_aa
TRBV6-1 CASRWDGPYEQYF
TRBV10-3 CAIRVGDRGTTEAFF
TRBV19 CASNGRGMNTEAFF
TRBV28 CASSPGTGSDTQYF
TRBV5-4 CASSHRGGEETQYF
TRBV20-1 CSATGLDGYTF
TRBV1 CTSSQPPGVQETQYF
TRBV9 CASTSRGGMGTGELFF
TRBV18 CASSPGQGARNYGYTF
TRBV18 CASHGAGTANEKLFF
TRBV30 CAWSVIARDTQYF
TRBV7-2 CASSSGPTPGDTQYF
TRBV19 CASRSTGNTGELFF
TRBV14 CASSPSTTQYF
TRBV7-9 CASSRSGGAGDEQFF
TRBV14 CASSRNTEAFF
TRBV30 CAWSALYNEQFF
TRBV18 CASSPYGQIGNTLEAYF
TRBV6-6 CASRLSAGFDGYTF
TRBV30 CAWSKEGGGSSPLHF
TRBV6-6 CASSPTPHFTDTQYF
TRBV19 CASSPGTGPREQYF
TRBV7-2 CASSLATKTYEQYF
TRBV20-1 CSAHGGYGYTF
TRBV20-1 CSARGGNEQFF
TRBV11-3 CASSPGDTEAFF
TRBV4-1 CASSQRARGVRATTNEKLFF
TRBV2 CASSEAHGTGELFF
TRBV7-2 CASSLDSQGNYGYTF
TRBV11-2 CASSLRGRETQYF
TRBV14 CASSLLGGAAQETQYF
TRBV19 CASSIGQVRSNSNQPQHF
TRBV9 CASSVDAVVYEQYF
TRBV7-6 CASSLALAGGSSTQYF
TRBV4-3 CASSQDGTMKGKLFF
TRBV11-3 CASSLDQREGNEQFF
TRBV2 CASRDHGTSGRETQYF
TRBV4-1 CASRGDPDTQYF
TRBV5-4 CASSPRTGGYEQYF
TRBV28 CASSPHRVWNTEAFF
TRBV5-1 CASSLEAVRVGTGSGYEQYF
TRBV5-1 CASSLDTDTQYF
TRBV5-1 CASSLDRVGYGYTF
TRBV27 CASSSNRGAEAFF
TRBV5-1 CASSLGGQGAYEQYF
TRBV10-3 CAISASGQGNIQYF
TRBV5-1 CASSLQDRETDTQYF
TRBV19 CASSIEVSLGSTDTQYF
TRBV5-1 CASSPSGDLHGYTF
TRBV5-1 CASTTNPRPRNTGGWTEAFF
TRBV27 CASSSRQGGNQPQHF
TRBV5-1 CASGQGGLANYGYTF
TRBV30 CAWSYRGNEQFF
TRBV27 CASSSIRFLAKNIQYF
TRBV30 CAWSTGQVGYTF
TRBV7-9 CASSYGGAVAGTGELFF
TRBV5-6 CASSPGGYSYEQYF
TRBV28 CASSLFPGQGGNQPQHF
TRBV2 CASSPQTGPYEQYF
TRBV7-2 CARSLAARLSLFF